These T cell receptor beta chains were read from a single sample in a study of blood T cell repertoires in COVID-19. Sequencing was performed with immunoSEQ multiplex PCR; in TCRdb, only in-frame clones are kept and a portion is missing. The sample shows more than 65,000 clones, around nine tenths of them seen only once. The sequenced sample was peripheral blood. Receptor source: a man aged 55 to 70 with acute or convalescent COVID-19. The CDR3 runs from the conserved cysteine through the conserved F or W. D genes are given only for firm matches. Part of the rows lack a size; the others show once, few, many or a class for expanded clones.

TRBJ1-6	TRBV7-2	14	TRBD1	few	TGTGCCAGCAGCTTGGGGACAGACAATTCACCCCTCCACTTT	CASSLGTDNSPLHF
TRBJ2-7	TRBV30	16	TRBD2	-	TGTGCCTGGAGTGTACAAAAGCGGGGGGGCATCTACGAGCAGTACTTC	CAWSVQKRGGIYEQYF
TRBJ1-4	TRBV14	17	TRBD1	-	TGTGCCAGCAGCCAAGTACCGGGACAGGTGCGAGTGGAAAAACTGTTTTTT	CASSQVPGQVRVEKLFF
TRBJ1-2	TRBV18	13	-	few	TGTGCCAGCTCCCAGACAGCCCTAACCGGCTACACCTTC	CASSQTALTGYTF
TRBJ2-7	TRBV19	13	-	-	TGTGCCAGTAGTATAGGCAACAGGGACGAGCAGTACTTC	CASSIGNRDEQYF
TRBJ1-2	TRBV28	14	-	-	TGTGCCAGCAGTCCAGGAATAGCTAACTATGGCTACACCTTC	CASSPGIANYGYTF
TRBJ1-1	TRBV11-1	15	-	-	TGTGCCAGCAGCGCACACCGGGGTTTGAACACTGAAGCTTTCTTT	CASSAHRGLNTEAFF
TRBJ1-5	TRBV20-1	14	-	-	TGCAGTGCTAGTCCTGGGGGGAGCAATCAGCCCCAGCATTTT	CSASPGGSNQPQHF
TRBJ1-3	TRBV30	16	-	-	TGTGCCTGGAGTGCGGCTGGGCTCCCTAATGGAAACACCATATATTTT	CAWSAAGLPNGNTIYF
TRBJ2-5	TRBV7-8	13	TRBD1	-	TGTGCCAGCAGCTTAGGGACAGGAGAGACCCAGTACTTC	CASSLGTGETQYF
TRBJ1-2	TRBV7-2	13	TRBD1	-	TGTGCCAGCAGCTTAGGGACAGGAGGTGGCTACACCTTC	CASSLGTGGGYTF
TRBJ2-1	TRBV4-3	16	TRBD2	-	TGCGCCAGCAGCCAACTAGCGGGGGCGGCCTACAATGAGCAGTTCTTC	CASSQLAGAAYNEQFF
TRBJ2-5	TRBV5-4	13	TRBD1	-	TGTGCCAGCAGCATCGGACAGGGGGAGACCCAGTACTTC	CASSIGQGETQYF
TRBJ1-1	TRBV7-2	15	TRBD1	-	TGTGCCAGCAGCTTATCTCAGGGGGCGCGGACTGAAGCTTTCTTT	CASSLSQGARTEAFF
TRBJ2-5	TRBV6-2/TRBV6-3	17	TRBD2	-	TGTGCCAGCAGTAACCCGAGCGGGGGGGCCGGTCTAGAGACCCAGTACTTC	CASSNPSGGAGLETQYF
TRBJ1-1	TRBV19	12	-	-	TGTGCCAGTAGTATAAGGGAGACAAGAGCTTTCTTT	CASSIRETRAFF
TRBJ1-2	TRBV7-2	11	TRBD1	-	TGTGCCAGCGCCATGGACAGGGAACACACCTTC	CASAMDREHTF
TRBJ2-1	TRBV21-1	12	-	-	TGTGCCAGCTGCAGCGGCATCCGGGAGCAGTTCTTC	CASCSGIREQFF
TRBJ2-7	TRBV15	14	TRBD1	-	TGTGCCACCAGCAAGCCGGGACAGGGTTTCGAGCAGTACTTC	CATSKPGQGFEQYF
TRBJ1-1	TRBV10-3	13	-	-	TGTGCCATCACCATGCGGGTTGACACTGAAGCTTTCTTT	CAITMRVDTEAFF
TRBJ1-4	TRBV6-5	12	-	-	TGTGCCAGCAGTTACCCAAATGAAAAACTGTTTTTT	CASSYPNEKLFF
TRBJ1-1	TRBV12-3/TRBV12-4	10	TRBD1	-	TGTGCCAGCAGGGGGACAGGTAGTTTCTTT	CASRGTGSFF
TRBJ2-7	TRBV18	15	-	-	TGTGCCAGCTCAACTTCGCGGGGGCCCTCCTACGAGCAGTACTTC	CASSTSRGPSYEQYF
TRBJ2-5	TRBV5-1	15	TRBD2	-	TGCGCCAGCAGCTTGGCCGTCGGGGGGCAAGAGACCCAGTACTTC	CASSLAVGGQETQYF
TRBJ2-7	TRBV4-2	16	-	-	TGTGCCAGCAGCCAAGCCCATGGAGCGTCCATCTACGAGCAGTACTTC	CASSQAHGASIYEQYF
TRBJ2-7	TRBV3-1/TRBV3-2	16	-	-	TGTGCCAGCAGCCAAGATCGGAGCGGCGGCTCCTACGAGCAGTACTTC	CASSQDRSGGSYEQYF
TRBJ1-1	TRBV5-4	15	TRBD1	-	TGTGCCAGCAGAACGGCTCAGGGGGCTAGGACTGAAGCTTTCTTT	CASRTAQGARTEAFF
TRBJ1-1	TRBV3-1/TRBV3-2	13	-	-	TGTGCCAGCAGCCAAGGCGGGCCGTATGAAGCTTTCTTT	CASSQGGPYEAFF